This TCR beta chain was observed in a study of regulatory T cells in long-lasting Graves disease. Study as a whole: The definition of persistent Graves' disease was over 5 years of antithyroid drugs with positive TSH receptor antibodies. Overall study findings and caveats: Persistent Graves' patients showed a TCR diversity that was lower than that of newly diagnosed ones. Preferential use of TRBV28, TRBJ1-2 and TRBJ2-5 was seen in persistent disease.

Arm-PCR of CDR3 regions and iRepertoire HTBI primers were the basis on which TCR beta libraries were built. TCRdb reanalysed the multiplex PCR reads using MiXCR and keeps one entry per CDR3 protein. The table has approximately 350,000 distinct CDR3 sequences, around 23% seen once. This clonotype was seen a handful of times. Its antigen is currently unknown. The CDR3 covers 16 residues. CDR1 and CDR2 from the germline V gene are MNHEY and SVGAGI. The V end was cut by 0 bases, the J end by 1 base, with 12 bases between. Indicated time point: persistent/refractory GD, antithyroid drugs over 5 years with positive TRAb. The TCR library used RNA extracted from PBMCs. The patients were enrolled through endocrinology in Xi'an, China.

The sample here was peripheral blood mononuclear cells (PBMCs), taken when the disease was refractory, from a patient treated with antithyroid drugs. The rearrangement joins TRBV6-5 to TRBJ1-1, with D unresolved. The sequence came from a woman in her 40s with Graves disease. The CDR3 protein is CASSYSRPAGNTEAFF. The CDR3 DNA reads as TGTGCCAGCAGTTACTCGAGGCCGGCCGGGAACACTGAAGCTTTCTTT.